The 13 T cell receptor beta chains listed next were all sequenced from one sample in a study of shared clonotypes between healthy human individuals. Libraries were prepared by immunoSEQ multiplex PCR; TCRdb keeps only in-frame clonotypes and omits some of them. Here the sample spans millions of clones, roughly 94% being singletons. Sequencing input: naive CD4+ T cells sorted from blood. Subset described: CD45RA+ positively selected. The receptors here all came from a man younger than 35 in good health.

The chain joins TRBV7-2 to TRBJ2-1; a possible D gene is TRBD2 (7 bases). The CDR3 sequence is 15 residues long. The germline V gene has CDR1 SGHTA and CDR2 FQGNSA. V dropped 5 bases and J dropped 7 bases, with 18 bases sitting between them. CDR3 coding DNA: TGTGCCAGCAGCCTCTCGGCGGGGGCGTCGAATGAGCAGTTCTTC. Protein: CASSLSAGASNEQFF.

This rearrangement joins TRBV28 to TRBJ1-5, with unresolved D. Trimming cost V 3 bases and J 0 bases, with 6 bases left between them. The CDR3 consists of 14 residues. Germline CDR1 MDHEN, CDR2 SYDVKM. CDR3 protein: CASSLVHSNQPQHF. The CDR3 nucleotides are TGTGCCAGCAGTTTGGTCCATAGCAATCAGCCCCAGCATTTT.

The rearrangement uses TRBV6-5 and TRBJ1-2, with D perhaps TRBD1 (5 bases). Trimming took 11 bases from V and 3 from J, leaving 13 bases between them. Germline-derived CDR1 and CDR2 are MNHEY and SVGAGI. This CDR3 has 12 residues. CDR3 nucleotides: TGTGCCGCGGGCGACAGATACTATGGCTACACCTTC. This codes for CAAGDRYYGYTF.

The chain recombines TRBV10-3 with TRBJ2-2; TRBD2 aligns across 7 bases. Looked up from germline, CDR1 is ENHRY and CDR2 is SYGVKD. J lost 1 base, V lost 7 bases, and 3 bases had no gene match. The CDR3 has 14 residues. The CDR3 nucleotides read TGTGCCATCAAGGCGGGGGAGAACACCGGGGAGCTGTTTTTT. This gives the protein CAIKAGENTGELFF.

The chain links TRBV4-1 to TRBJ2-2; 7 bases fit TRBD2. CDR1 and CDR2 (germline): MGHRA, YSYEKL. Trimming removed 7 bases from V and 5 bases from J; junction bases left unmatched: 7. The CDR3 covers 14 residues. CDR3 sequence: CASMGGRGTGELFF. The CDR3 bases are TGCGCCAGCATGGGCGGGAGAGGGACCGGGGAGCTGTTTTTT.

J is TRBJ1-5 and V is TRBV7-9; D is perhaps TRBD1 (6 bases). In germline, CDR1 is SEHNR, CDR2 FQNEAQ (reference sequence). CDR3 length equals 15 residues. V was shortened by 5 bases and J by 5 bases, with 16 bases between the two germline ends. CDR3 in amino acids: CASSLGGGAYQPQHF. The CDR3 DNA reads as TGTGCCAGCAGCCTGGGGGGGGGCGCGTATCAGCCCCAGCATTTT.

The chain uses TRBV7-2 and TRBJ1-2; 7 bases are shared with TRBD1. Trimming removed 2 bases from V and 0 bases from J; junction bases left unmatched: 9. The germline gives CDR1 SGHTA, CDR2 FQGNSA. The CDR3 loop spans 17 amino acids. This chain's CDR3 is CASSLTSAGGTNYGYTF. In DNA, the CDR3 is TGTGCCAGCAGCTTAACTAGCGCAGGGGGGACTAACTATGGCTACACCTTC.

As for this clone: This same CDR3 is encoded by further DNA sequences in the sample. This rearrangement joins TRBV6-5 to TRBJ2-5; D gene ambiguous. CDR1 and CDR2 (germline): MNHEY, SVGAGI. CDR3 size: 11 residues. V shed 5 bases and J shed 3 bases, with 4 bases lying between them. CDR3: CASSQKETQYF. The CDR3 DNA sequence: TGTGCCAGCAGTCAGAAAGAGACCCAGTACTTC.

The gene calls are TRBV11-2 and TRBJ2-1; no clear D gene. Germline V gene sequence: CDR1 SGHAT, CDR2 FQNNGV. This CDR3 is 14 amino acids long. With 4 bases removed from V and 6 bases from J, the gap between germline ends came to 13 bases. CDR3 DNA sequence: TGTGCCAGCAGCTCGTCAGTAACGCTCAATGAGCAGTTCTTC. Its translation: CASSSSVTLNEQFF.

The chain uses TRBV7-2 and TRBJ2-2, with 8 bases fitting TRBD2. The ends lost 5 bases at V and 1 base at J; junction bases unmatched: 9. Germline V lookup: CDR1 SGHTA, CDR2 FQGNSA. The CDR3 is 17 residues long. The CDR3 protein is CASSPGGGLGNTGELFF. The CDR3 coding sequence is TGTGCCAGCAGCCCCGGTGGGGGACTAGGGAACACCGGGGAGCTGTTTTTT.

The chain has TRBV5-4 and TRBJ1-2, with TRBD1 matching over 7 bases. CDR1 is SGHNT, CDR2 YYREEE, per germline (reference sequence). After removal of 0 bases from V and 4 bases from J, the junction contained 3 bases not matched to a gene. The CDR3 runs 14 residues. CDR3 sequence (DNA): TGTGCCAGCAGCTTGGTTGGGACAGCCTATGGCTACACCTTC. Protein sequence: CASSLVGTAYGYTF.

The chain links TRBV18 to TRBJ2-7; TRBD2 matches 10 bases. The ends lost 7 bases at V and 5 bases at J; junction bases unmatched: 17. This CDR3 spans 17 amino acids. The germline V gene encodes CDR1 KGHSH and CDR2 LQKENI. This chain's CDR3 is CASYLRGLAGEGDEQYF. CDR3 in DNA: TGTGCCAGCTACCTCCGGGGGCTAGCGGGAGAGGGGGACGAGCAGTACTTC.

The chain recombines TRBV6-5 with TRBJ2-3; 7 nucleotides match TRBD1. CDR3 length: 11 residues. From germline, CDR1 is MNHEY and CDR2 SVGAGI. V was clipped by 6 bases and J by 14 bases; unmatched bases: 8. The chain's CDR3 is CASSQAGTAYF. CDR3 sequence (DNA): TGTGCCAGCAGCCAAGCCGGGACAGCGTATTTT.